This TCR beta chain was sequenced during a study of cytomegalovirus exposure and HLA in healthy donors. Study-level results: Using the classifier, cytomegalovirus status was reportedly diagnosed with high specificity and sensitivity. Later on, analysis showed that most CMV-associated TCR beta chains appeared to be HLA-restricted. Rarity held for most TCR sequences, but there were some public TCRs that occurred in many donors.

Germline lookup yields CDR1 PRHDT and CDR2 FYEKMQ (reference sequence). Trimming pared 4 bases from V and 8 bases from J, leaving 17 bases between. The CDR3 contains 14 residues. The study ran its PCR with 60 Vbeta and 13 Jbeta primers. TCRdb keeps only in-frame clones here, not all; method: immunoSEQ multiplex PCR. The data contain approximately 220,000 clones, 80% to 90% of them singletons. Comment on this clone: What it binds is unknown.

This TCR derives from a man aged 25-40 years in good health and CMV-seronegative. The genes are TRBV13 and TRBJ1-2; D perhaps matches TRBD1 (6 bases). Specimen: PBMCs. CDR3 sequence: CASSSGGALLGYTF. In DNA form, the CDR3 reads TGTGCCAGCAGCTCCGGGGGGGCACTATTAGGCTACACCTTC.